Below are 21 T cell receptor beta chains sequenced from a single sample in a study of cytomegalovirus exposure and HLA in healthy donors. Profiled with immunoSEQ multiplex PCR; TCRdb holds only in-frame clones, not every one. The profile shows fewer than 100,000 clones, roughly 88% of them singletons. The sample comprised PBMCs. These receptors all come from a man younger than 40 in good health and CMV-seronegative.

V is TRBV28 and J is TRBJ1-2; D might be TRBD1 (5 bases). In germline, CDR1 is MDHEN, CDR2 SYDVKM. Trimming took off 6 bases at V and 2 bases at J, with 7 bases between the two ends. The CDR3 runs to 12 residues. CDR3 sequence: CASRAGNYGYTF. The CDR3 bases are TGTGCCAGCAGGGCAGGGAACTATGGCTACACCTTC.

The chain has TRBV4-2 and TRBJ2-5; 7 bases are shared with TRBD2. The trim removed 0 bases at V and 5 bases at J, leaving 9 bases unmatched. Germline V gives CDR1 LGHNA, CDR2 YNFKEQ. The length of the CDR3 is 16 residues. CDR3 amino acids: CASSQDSSGALETQYF. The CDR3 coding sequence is TGTGCCAGCAGCCAAGATTCCAGCGGGGCCCTGGAGACCCAGTACTTC.

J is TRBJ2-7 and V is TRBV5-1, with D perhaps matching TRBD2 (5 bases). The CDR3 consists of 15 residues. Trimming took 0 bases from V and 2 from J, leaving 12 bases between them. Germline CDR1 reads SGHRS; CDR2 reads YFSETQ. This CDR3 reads CASSLAGVSTYEQYF. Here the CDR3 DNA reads TGCGCCAGCAGCTTGGCCGGGGTTTCCACCTACGAGCAGTACTTC.

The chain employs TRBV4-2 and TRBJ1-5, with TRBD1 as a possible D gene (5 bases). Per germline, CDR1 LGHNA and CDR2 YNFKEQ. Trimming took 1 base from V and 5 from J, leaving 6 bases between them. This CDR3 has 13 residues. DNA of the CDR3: TGTGCCAGCAGCCAAGGGGGGGATCAGCCCCAGCATTTT. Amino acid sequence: CASSQGGDQPQHF.

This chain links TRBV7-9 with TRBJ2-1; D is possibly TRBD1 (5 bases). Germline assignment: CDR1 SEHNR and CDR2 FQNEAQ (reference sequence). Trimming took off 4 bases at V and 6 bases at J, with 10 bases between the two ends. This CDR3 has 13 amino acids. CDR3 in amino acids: CASSYFDSNEQFF. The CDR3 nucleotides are TGTGCCAGCAGCTATTTTGACAGCAATGAGCAGTTCTTC.

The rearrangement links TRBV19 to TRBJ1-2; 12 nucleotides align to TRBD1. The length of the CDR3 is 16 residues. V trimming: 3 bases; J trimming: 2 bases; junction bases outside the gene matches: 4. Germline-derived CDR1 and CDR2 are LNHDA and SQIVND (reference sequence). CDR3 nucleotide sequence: TGTGCCAGTAGTATGGGACAGGGGGCTCCGAACTATGGCTACACCTTC. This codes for CASSMGQGAPNYGYTF.

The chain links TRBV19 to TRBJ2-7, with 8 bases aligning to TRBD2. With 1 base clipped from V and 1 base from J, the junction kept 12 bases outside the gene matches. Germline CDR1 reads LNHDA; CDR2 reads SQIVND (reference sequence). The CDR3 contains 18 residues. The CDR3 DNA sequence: TGTGCCAGTAGTATAGCCCGGTCCACTAGCGGTTTTTCCTACGAGCAGTACTTC. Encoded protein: CASSIARSTSGFSYEQYF.

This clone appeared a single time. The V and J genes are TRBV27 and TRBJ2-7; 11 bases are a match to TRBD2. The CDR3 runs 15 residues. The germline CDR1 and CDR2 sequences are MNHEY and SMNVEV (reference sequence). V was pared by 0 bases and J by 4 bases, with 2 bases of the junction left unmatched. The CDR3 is CASSLSLAGVYEQYF. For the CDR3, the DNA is TGTGCCAGCAGTTTATCACTAGCGGGAGTTTACGAGCAGTACTTC.

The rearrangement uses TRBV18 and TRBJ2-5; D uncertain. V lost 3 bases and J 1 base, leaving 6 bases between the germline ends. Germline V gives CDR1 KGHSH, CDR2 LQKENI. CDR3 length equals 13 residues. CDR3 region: CASSPPSQETQYF. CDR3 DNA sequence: TGTGCCAGCTCACCCCCCAGCCAAGAGACCCAGTACTTC.

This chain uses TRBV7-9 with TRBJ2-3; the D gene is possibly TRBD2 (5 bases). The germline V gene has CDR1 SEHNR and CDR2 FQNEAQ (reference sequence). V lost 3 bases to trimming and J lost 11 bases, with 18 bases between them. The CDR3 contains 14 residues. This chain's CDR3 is CASSLSLSEVKQYF. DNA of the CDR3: TGTGCCAGCAGCTTGTCGTTATCGGAGGTCAAGCAGTATTTT. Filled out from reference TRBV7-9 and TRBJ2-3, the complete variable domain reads DTGVSQNPRHKITKRGQNVTFRCDPISEHNRLYWYRQTLGQGPEFLTYFQNEAQLEKSRLLSDRFSAERPKGSFSTLEIQRTEQGDSAMYLCASSLSLSEVKQYFGPGTRLTVL.

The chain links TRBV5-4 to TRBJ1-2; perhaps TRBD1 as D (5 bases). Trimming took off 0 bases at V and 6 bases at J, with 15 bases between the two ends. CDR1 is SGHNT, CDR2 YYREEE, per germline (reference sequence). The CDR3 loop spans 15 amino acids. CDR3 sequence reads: CASSLGGARENGYTF. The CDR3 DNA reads TGTGCCAGCAGCTTGGGAGGGGCGCGGGAGAATGGCTACACCTTC.

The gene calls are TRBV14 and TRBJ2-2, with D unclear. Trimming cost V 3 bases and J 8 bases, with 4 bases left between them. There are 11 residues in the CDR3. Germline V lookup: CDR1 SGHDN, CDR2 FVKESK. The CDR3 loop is CASSQSGELFF. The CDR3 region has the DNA TGTGCCAGCAGCCAGTCTGGGGAGCTGTTTTTT.

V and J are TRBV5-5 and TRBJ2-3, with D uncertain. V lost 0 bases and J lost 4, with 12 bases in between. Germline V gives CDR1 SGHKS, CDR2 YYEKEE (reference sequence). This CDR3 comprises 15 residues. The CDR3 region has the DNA TGTGCCAGCAGCTTGGCCAAACTACCCCCAGATACGCAGTATTTT. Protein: CASSLAKLPPDTQYF.

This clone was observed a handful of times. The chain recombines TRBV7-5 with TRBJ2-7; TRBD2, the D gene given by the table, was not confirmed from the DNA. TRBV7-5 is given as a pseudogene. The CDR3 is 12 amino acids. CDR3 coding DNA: TGTGCCAGAAGTGTGAGTTCCTACGAGCAGTACTTC. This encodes CARSVSSYEQYF.

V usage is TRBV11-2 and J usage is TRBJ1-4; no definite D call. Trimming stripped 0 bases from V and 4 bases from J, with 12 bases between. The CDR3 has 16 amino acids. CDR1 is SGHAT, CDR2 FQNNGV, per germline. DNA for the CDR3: TGTGCCAGCAGCTTAGAACCGGGAACAGTTAATGAAAAACTGTTTTTT. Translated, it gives CASSLEPGTVNEKLFF.

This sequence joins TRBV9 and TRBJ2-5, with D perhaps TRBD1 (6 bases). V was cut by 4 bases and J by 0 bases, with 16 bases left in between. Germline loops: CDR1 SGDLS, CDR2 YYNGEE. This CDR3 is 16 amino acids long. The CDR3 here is CASSRRGQTNQETQYF. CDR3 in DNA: TGTGCCAGCAGCAGACGAGGACAGACAAACCAAGAGACCCAGTACTTC.

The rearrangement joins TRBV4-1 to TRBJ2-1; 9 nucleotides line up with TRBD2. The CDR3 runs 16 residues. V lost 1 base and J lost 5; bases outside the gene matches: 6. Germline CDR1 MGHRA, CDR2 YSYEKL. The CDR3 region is CASSQGGRGRNNEQFF. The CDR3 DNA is TGCGCCAGCAGCCAAGGCGGGAGGGGCAGGAACAATGAGCAGTTCTTC.

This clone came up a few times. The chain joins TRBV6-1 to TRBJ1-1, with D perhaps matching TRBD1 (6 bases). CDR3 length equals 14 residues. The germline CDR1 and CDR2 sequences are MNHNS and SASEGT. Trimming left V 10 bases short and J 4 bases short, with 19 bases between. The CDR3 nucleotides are TGTGCCACCGACCAACAGGGTAGGAGCACTGAAGCTTTCTTT. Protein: CATDQQGRSTEAFF.

The CDR3 DNA reads TGTGCCAGCAGTGAGGGGGGGGGCAGCTCCTACGAGCAGTACTTC. It translates to CASSEGGGSSYEQYF. V gene TRBV6-1 combines with J gene TRBJ2-5, with D tentatively TRBD2 (7 bases). The assigned J gene may be wrong: the sequence end matches TRBJ2-7 better. The germline V gene encodes CDR1 MNHNS and CDR2 SASEGT. The CDR3 is 15 amino acids.

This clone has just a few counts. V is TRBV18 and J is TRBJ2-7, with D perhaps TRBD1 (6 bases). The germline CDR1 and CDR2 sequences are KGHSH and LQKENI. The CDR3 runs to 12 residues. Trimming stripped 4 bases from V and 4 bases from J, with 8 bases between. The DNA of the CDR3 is TGTGCCAGCTCACGCGGACAGTACGAGCAGTACTTC. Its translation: CASSRGQYEQYF. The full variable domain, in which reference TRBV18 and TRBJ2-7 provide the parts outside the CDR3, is NAGVMQNPRHLVRRRGQEARLRCSPMKGHSHVYWYRQLPEEGLKFMVYLQKENIIDESGMPKERFSAEFPKEGPSILRIQQVVRGDSAAYFCASSRGQYEQYFGPGTRLTVT.

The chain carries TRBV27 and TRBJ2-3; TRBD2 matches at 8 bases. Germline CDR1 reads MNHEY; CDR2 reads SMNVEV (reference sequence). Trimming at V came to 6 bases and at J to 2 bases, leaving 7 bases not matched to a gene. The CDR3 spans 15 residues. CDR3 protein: CASSLAGLNTDTQYF. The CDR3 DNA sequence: TGTGCCAGCAGCTTAGCGGGGTTAAACACAGATACGCAGTATTTT.